The present T cell receptor beta chain was sequenced within a study of cytomegalovirus exposure and HLA in healthy donors (dated by TCRdb to 2017 to 2019). Study-level background: According to an earlier analysis of several hundred of the donors, about 190 million T cells yielded over 90 million unique TCR beta sequences and approximately 300 Gb of sequence data. An early release that covered about 600 HLA-typed donors contained approximately 300 gigabases of sequencing data and about 84 million unique TCR sequences. Of the 300 to 500 genotyped donors, over 80% were placed in the genetic ancestry cluster associated with self-reported Caucasian donors. The study was designed to test whether signatures of past pathogen exposure could be identified by cataloging public T cell receptors. The T cell repertoires of several hundred subjects were profiled by immunosequencing and related to cytomegalovirus serostatus. Besides the first cohort of 500 to 700 subjects, a separate validation cohort made up of 120 different subjects was used. To predict cytomegalovirus infection status, the study combined high-throughput TCR immunosequencing, statistical association of individual TCRs with disease status, and machine learning. A later analysis re-examined previously published TCR beta repertoires from just over 650 donors and added high-resolution HLA genotyping to investigate patterns of TCR occurrence. Rather than drawing on any new phenotypic data, the later analysis identified candidate immune exposures from TCR beta sequences and the way those sequences occurred across donors. An earlier analysis of a few hundred of the donors applied high-throughput TCR beta sequencing to assess whether each TCR beta V gene segment acted as functional or pseudogenic. Donor age, sex, ethnicity and CMV serostatus were compiled together with the repertoire data. Genome-wide SNP genotypes for about 60% of the 666 donors were used in a later genetic analysis, which treated that subset as a discovery cohort. All discovery cohort repertoires had been generated using a single sequencing platform. Class I and class II HLA loci were covered by the typing at four-digit resolution. The number of donors typed differed by locus, with about 629-630 for A, B, C, DRB1 and DQB1, over 500 for DQA1, about 610 for DPA1, and around 460 for DPB1. Several DR-DQ haplotypes were handled as single units for association and clustering, since linkage in the cohort was strong. Among 300 to 450 genotyped donors of the cohort, an average of approximately 250,000 unique TCR beta nucleotide sequences were sequenced per donor, around 18% of them non-productive. General study outcomes and caveats: A later analysis associated 15,000 to 20,000 TCR beta sequences with specific HLA alleles at a false discovery rate of 0.05. A further reported finding was that TCR beta sequences accurately predicted the HLA-A and HLA-B alleles for most subjects in the first cohort. In a later analysis, the rate of TCR association differed among HLA loci, with DRB1 alleles having the most associated TCRs and HLA-C alleles having the fewest. Only TCR beta chains were sequenced in this cohort, and the absence of alpha or paired-chain data limited detectable features. Approximately 16 rarely observed V segments, including chromosome 9 orphons, were excluded from the earlier analysis of about 600 of the donors because counts were too low. A later genetic analysis reported fewer N-insertions in productive TCRs among donors in an Asian-associated ancestry cluster than the roughly 690-donor mean. Some IMGT-functional V segments, including TRBV6-2 and TRBV6-3, could not be distinguished by the 87-base-pair reads and were therefore excluded. When HLA alleles, especially DR and DQ, strongly co-occurred, TCR associations were difficult to assign to individual alleles. Three of the identified cytomegalovirus-associated TCR beta chains were confirmed in vitro to be specific for cytomegalovirus antigens. A later analysis found that most CMV-associated TCR beta chains appeared HLA-restricted, with HLA associations seemingly driven largely by CMV exposure. Sequencing depth was assumed to be roughly uniform across donors in the presence/absence analyses, though that assumption may not hold. A total of roughly 160 TCR beta chains were listed by the study as associated with cytomegalovirus. Compared with equally common non-associated chains, HLA-associated TCR beta chains in a later analysis were more clonally expanded and had lower generation probabilities. Several of the top co-occurrence clusters appeared to be linked to parvovirus B19, influenza, CMV and Epstein-Barr virus, according to a later analysis. It was suggested by the authors that the approach could potentially be generalized to other disease states and immunological phenotypes. Immune exposure information for the cohort was limited to CMV serostatus. The classifier was reported to diagnose cytomegalovirus status with high specificity and sensitivity in both the original cohort and the validation cohort. An earlier analysis of some 560 of the donors showed that most TCR beta V segments appeared in productive rearrangements either about 87% or about 30% of the time, which broadly matched IMGT annotations. Because HLA typing was unavailable for some donors at each locus, only the typed subset was used in association tests. The sequencing pipeline was judged likely to have produced a cluster of highly shared sequence variants as a technical artifact. Correlated functional status among segregating V segments might reflect linkage disequilibrium, but an unknown experimental factor could not be ruled out. While some public TCRs were present in many individuals, most TCR sequences turned up only very rarely across donors. An association between a missense DCLRE1C variant and V-gene and J-gene trimming of TCR beta chains was found in a later genetic analysis and replicated in an independent cohort.

The CDR3 covers 13 residues, taking in both the cysteine and the phenylalanine. Only the CDR3 part of the read is kept: 39 bases, read in frame from the first base. V is cut by 4 bases and J by 4 bases, and the space between the germline ends is 8 bases. CDR1 SNHLY and CDR2 FYNNEI are derived from the germline V gene. In the case of this clone: Its cognate antigen has yet to be identified. Base qualities are not at hand, and no much larger clone is one base apart.

The cohort consisted of hundreds of healthy bone marrow donors. At the time of sampling, all cohort members were nominally healthy, though unrecorded immune exposures were likely present. The donor was CMV seropositive and was included in the group of some 290 seropositive cohort members. A peripheral blood sample was provided by each donor, and peripheral blood mononuclear cells were used for TCR beta sequencing. The Qiagen DNeasy Blood Extraction Kit was used to extract genomic DNA from the blood cell samples. The library was made by the immunoSEQ multiplex PCR assay. The multiplex PCR relied on a mix of 60 forward primers for TCR Vbeta segments and 13 reverse primers for TCR Jbeta segments. The CDR3 region of rearranged TCR beta genes was amplified from genomic DNA by a multiplex PCR assay. The Illumina HiSeq System was used to sequence the amplified TCR beta libraries as 87-base-pair reads. Concerning the study's data processing: A later analysis counted about 80 million unique TCR beta chains across the 650 to 800 repertoires, and around 9.9 million of these chains were shared by at least two donors. To remove PCR and sequencing errors, raw reads were error-corrected and collapsed into unique sequences using a nearest-neighbor algorithm that merged closely related sequences. To assign V, D and J gene segments, CDR3 sequences were aligned to IMGT reference sequences. For a sequence to be retained, a match of at least six nucleotides to both a V gene segment and a J gene segment was required. A rearrangement counted as productive if the CDR3 had no stop codons and remained in frame with V and J, and every other rearrangement counted as non-productive. CDR3 was defined according to IMGT convention as the region running from the second conserved V-encoded cysteine to the conserved J-encoded phenylalanine. The earlier analysis of 450 to 750 of the donors excluded any sequence lacking an unambiguous match to a single V gene segment. In an earlier analysis of 587 of the donors, V segments were called functional above 56.7% productive rearrangements and were called segregating when the between-donor standard deviation exceeded 5%. A statistical classification framework was built to diagnose cytomegalovirus status from the catalog of TCR beta chain sequences. A later analysis assigned V and J genes by comparing TCR nucleotide sequences with IMGT/GENE-DB human TR gene sequences. A later analysis assigned CDR3 sequences and most-parsimonious VDJ recombination scenarios with the TCRdist pipeline. A later analysis defined each TCR beta chain by its CDR3 amino acid sequence plus V-gene family, and excluded reads lacking a unique V-gene family. In a later analysis, a few hundred highly shared, low-generation-probability nucleotide sequences were removed to address suspected cross-contamination and a sequencing artifact. A later analysis calculated a clonal expansion index for each public chain from normalized within-repertoire ranks of inferred template counts. A later analysis computed generation probabilities with a VDJ recombination model fitted to out-of-frame rearrangements, and checked the results against IGoR. A later analysis scored TCR-TCR, TCR-HLA and TCR-CMV co-occurrence with hypergeometric tests, applying a repertoire-size bias correction to TCR pairs. A later analysis estimated false discovery rates by permuting HLA or CMV assignments 20 times. In a later analysis, co-occurring TCRs were grouped with DBSCAN, and TCRdist sequence similarity was added when clustering was performed within HLA-allele-positive subsets. Co-occurrence clustering excluded repertoires with fewer than 30,000 or more than 120,000 public chains, plus five with anomalous nucleotide sharing. TCRdb stores this immuneACCESS table with in-frame sequences only. Part of the clones is absent; in the studies checked, under half of the shortfall reflects unresolved V genes, and no reason is known for the rest. V, J and clone size derive from that table, while D and trimming were established from the DNA sequence. The sample table lists about 180,000 clones, more than 75% of them with a count of one. Under 2.5% of the sample goes to the ten largest clones.

The rearranged chain carries TRBV2 and TRBJ2-1; the D region possibly corresponds to TRBD1 (6 bases align). The origin of this receptor is a woman aged 30 to 39 in good health and CMV-seropositive. The sequencing input was PBMCs. The nucleotide sequence is given as TGTGCCAGCAGTGGGACAGCATACAATGAGCAGTTCTTC. Its amino acids are CASSGTAYNEQFF.